This note documents a single T cell receptor (beta chain) sequence. As yet, its antigen is unknown. The data stem from a study of cytomegalovirus exposure and HLA in healthy donors. Whole-study context: Unique TCRs from HLA-typed donors, roughly 87 million of them, were held in an early data release. Study-wide results and limits: Sequencing likely generated an artifact that appeared as a cluster of highly shared sequence variants.

The PCR used 60 Vbeta and 13 Jbeta primers. As originally analysed: A later analysis tallied approximately 87 million unique TCR beta chains, around 10 million of them shared. The data were produced by immunoSEQ multiplex PCR, yet TCRdb's version contains in-frame clones alone and is incomplete. The V and J calls and clone size are taken from that table; D and trimming were inferred from the DNA. This table lists about 50,000 clones. Donors counted as nominally healthy when sampled, yet unrecorded immune exposures were likely. The specimen sequenced was PBMCs. The TCR comes from a woman aged 60-75 years in good health and CMV-seropositive.

The CDR3 reads CASSFKDRGNEQFF. CDR3 DNA: TGTGCCAGCAGCTTTAAGGATCGGGGGAATGAGCAGTTCTTC. The chain combines TRBV5-4 with TRBJ2-1, with D maybe TRBD2 (6 bases). Germline CDR1 and CDR2: SGHNT and YYREEE (reference sequence). The CDR3 has 14 amino acids. The V and J ends lost 2 bases and 7 bases respectively, with 13 bases between them.